This T cell receptor beta chain came from a study of cytomegalovirus exposure and HLA in healthy donors. Amplification used 60 Vbeta primers and 13 Jbeta primers. The table came from immunoSEQ multiplex PCR; TCRdb's copy has only in-frame clones and leaves some out. With about 130,000 clones in the sample, the ten largest clones hold less than 2.5%. The CDR3 totals 18 residues. Trimming removed 0 bases from V and 3 bases from J; junction bases left unmatched: 8. The germline gives CDR1 MGHRA, CDR2 YSYEKL. This clonotype originated in a woman in her sixties in good health and CMV-seronegative. The chain is built from TRBV4-1 and TRBJ2-6; 7 bases are shared with TRBD2. Sample: PBMCs. The chain's CDR3 is CASSQEGGVVIGANVLTF. In DNA form, the CDR3 reads TGCGCCAGCAGCCAAGAGGGGGGGGTAGTAATTGGGGCCAACGTCCTGACTTTC.